The clone carrying this T cell receptor beta chain was detected only once. V lost 2 bases, J lost 5 bases, and 13 bases lay in between. The germline V gene has CDR1 SGHTA and CDR2 FQGNSA. The CDR3 has 14 amino acids. This entry belongs to a study of blood T cell repertoires in COVID-19. TCRdb's table, derived via immunoSEQ multiplex PCR, lists solely in-frame clones and lacks some. The sample consists of roughly 59,000 clones, 70% to 85% of them appearing once. The origin of this receptor is a human donor in a cohort sampled during active COVID-19. The sequencing input was peripheral blood. The chain carries TRBV7-2 and TRBJ2-7; D call uncertain. In DNA, the CDR3 is TGTGCCAGCAGCTTATCAGTGACTGGCCACGAGCAGTACTTC. This gives the protein CASSLSVTGHEQYF. Based on the CDR3 plus reference TRBV7-2 and TRBJ2-7, the full variable domain is GAGVSQSPSNKVTEKGKDVELRCDPISGHTALYWYRQSLGQGLEFLIYFQGNSAPDKSGLPSDRFSAERTGGSVSTLTIQRTQQEDSAVYLCASSLSVTGHEQYFGPGTRLTVT.